The 12 T cell receptor beta chains below all came from one sample that was sequenced in a study of memory CD4+ T cells and cytomegalovirus serostatus. Sequenced by immunoSEQ multiplex PCR; TCRdb stores in-frame clones only, minus some. This table has about 60,000 clones, around 85% appearing once. The sort gate was single viable CD3+CD4+CD8-CD45RO+ cells for memory CD4+ T cells. The source material was memory CD4+ T cells from blood. The receptors stem from an adult in good health and CMV-seronegative.

The V call is TRBV27, the J call TRBJ1-2; a weak D match, TRBD1 (5 bases). Trimming took 4 bases from V and 4 from J, leaving 13 bases between them. The CDR3 runs to 14 residues. Germline V CDR1 and CDR2: MNHEY, SMNVEV (reference sequence). CDR3 protein: CASSSSGFSYGYTF. CDR3 nucleotides: TGTGCCAGCAGTTCATCAGGGTTTTCCTATGGCTACACCTTC.

J is TRBJ1-2 and V is TRBV6-1; TRBD1 matches 8 bases. Germline V gene data show CDR1 as MNHNS and CDR2 as SASEGT. The CDR3 consists of 14 residues. The J segment lost 5 bases and the V segment lost 4 bases, leaving 6 bases of the junction unmatched. Written as DNA, the CDR3 is TGTGCCAGCAGTGGCGGGACAGGTTCTTATGGCTACACCTTC. This codes for CASSGGTGSYGYTF.

This chain links TRBV5-6 with TRBJ2-7; the D gene is possibly TRBD2 (6 bases). Trimming cost V 3 bases and J 2 bases, with 12 bases left between them. The germline V gene has CDR1 SGHDT and CDR2 YYEEEE. This CDR3 is 14 amino acids long. The CDR3: CASSSYSGPYEQYF. CDR3 DNA sequence: TGTGCCAGCAGCTCCTACAGCGGGCCCTACGAGCAGTACTTC.

The chain recombines TRBV6-5 with TRBJ1-1; TRBD1 aligns across 9 bases. This CDR3 has 14 residues. V lost 6 bases to trimming and J lost 4 bases; unmatched junction nucleotides: 6. Germline CDR1 is MNHEY and CDR2 is SVGAGI. CDR3 sequence (DNA): TGTGCCAGCAGCCCCTCGGGACAGGGCACTGAAGCTTTCTTT. This encodes CASSPSGQGTEAFF.

The genes are TRBV5-1 and TRBJ1-2, with D hard to call. Looked up from germline, CDR1 is SGHRS and CDR2 is YFSETQ. This CDR3 comprises 13 residues. Trimming cost V 1 base and J 0 bases, with 4 bases left between them. The CDR3 reads CASSLNSNYGYTF. As DNA, the CDR3 is TGCGCCAGCAGCTTGAATTCTAACTATGGCTACACCTTC.

The rearrangement links TRBV9 to TRBJ2-1; D unclear. V gave up 2 bases and J gave up 7 bases, with 10 bases separating them. Germline CDR1 and CDR2: SGDLS and YYNGEE. The CDR3 totals 13 residues. CDR3 in DNA: TGTGCCAGCAGCGTCTCTGTGGCGAATGAGCAGTTCTTC. It codes for CASSVSVANEQFF.

J is TRBJ2-7 and V is TRBV27; 7 positions agree with TRBD1. The CDR3 contains 14 residues. V lost 5 bases to trimming and J lost 6 bases; unmatched junction nucleotides: 10. Germline V CDR1 and CDR2: MNHEY, SMNVEV (reference sequence). This chain's CDR3 is CASSRGQPVFEQYF. DNA of the CDR3: TGTGCCAGCAGTCGGGGACAGCCCGTGTTCGAGCAGTACTTC.

The chain combines TRBV15 with TRBJ2-2, with D possibly being TRBD1 or TRBD2 (7 bases each). This CDR3 has 16 residues. Trimming removed 1 base at V and 7 bases at J, with 16 bases between. Germline CDR1 LNHNV, CDR2 YYDKDF (reference sequence). The CDR3 sequence is CATSRGGGGGSGELFF. In DNA form, the CDR3 reads TGTGCCACCAGCAGAGGAGGGGGCGGCGGGAGCGGGGAGCTGTTTTTT.

The gene calls are TRBV9 and TRBJ1-2; the match to TRBD1 covers 8 bases. There are 12 residues in the CDR3. The V segment lost 3 bases and the J segment 8 bases; nucleotides outside the gene matches: 3. Per germline, CDR1 SGDLS and CDR2 YYNGEE. The CDR3 protein is CASSEDRGGYTF. The CDR3 DNA reads TGTGCCAGCAGCGAAGACAGGGGCGGCTACACCTTC.

This sequence joins TRBV5-1 and TRBJ1-2; D call uncertain. CDR1 is SGHRS and CDR2 is YFSETQ in the germline V gene. The CDR3 has 15 amino acids. The V end was cut by 0 bases, the J end by 8 bases, with 17 bases between. This CDR3 reads CASSLDSGSRGGYTF. In DNA, the CDR3 is TGCGCCAGCAGCTTGGACTCAGGCAGCCGGGGAGGCTACACCTTC.

The chain carries TRBV7-8 and TRBJ2-3; no firm D call. The CDR3 has 12 residues. The germline V gene has CDR1 SGHVS and CDR2 FQNEAQ. The V end lost 5 bases, the J end lost 4 bases, and 7 bases lay between the germline ends. The CDR3 loop reads CASSPHSDTQYF. CDR3 sequence (DNA): TGTGCCAGCAGCCCCCATTCAGATACGCAGTATTTT.

The rearrangement joins TRBV6-4 to TRBJ1-1; tentative D call: TRBD1 (5 bases). CDR3 length: 13 residues. Germline loops: CDR1 MRHNA, CDR2 SNTAGT. The V and J ends lost 5 bases and 0 bases respectively, with 7 bases between them. The CDR3 here is CASSRQLNTEAFF. The CDR3 bases are TGTGCCAGCAGTCGACAGCTGAACACTGAAGCTTTCTTT.